The rows below give T cell receptor beta chains drawn from one sample of a study of control samples from healthy donors and cancer patients. Assay used: immunoSEQ multiplex PCR; TCRdb lists only in-frame clones, some missing. Among fewer than 100,000 clones, roughly 86% were seen once, and the ten largest hold roughly 2%. Specimen: blood. The receptors stem from a man in his sixties in good health. CDR3s include the opening cysteine and the closing phenylalanine or tryptophan. The D gene is left open where the match is weak. Only part of the rows carry a size: once, few, many, or a class if the clone is expanded.

j_call clone_size v_call d_call cdr3_aa cdr3_nt
TRBJ1-2 - TRBV18 - CASSPNRDGYTF TGTGCCAGCTCACCAAACAGGGATGGCTACACCTTC
TRBJ2-6 many TRBV7-8 TRBD2 CASSLALQELAGKTSGANVLTF TGTGCCAGCAGCTTAGCGCTTCAGGAACTAGCGGGGAAGACCTCTGGGGCCAACGTCCTGACTTTC
TRBJ1-2 - TRBV5-6 - CASTPGFNYGYTF TGTGCCAGCACCCCGGGTTTTAACTATGGCTACACCTTC
TRBJ1-6 once TRBV7-8 - CASSRSGSYNSPLHF TGTGCCAGCAGCCGTTCGGGATCCTATAATTCACCCCTCCACTTT
TRBJ2-7 - TRBV19 - CASSPWGVYEQYF TGTGCCAGTAGTCCCTGGGGGGTCTACGAGCAGTACTTC
TRBJ2-2 - TRBV6-4 - CASSDSPGSHTGELFF TGTGCCAGCAGTGACTCTCCCGGGAGCCACACCGGGGAGCTGTTTTTT
TRBJ1-1 - TRBV6-1 TRBD1 CASSDPGQGVEAFF TGTGCCAGCAGTGACCCGGGACAGGGGGTTGAAGCTTTCTTT
TRBJ2-1 few TRBV6-5 - CASSYITDYNEQFF TGTGCCAGCAGTTATATCACGGATTACAATGAGCAGTTCTTC
TRBJ2-5 - TRBV27 - CASSRAGWETQYF TGTGCCAGCTCACGGGCCGGTTGGGAGACCCAGTACTTC
TRBJ2-7 - TRBV28 TRBD2 CASSPYLAGPTYEQYF TGTGCCAGCAGTCCCTACCTAGCGGGGCCGACCTACGAGCAGTACTTC
TRBJ2-1 - TRBV10-3 TRBD2 CAISASGRVYNEQFF TGTGCCATCAGTGCTAGCGGGAGGGTATACAATGAGCAGTTCTTC
TRBJ1-5 - TRBV2 - CASSDGLLPPFNQPQHF TGTGCCAGCAGTGATGGCCTACTTCCCCCATTCAATCAGCCCCAGCATTTT
TRBJ2-7 - TRBV18 - CASSGDAYEQYF TGTGCCAGCTCAGGAGATGCCTACGAGCAGTACTTC
TRBJ2-1 - TRBV29-1 TRBD2 CSVGTSGGRINEQFF TGCAGCGTAGGGACTAGCGGGGGGCGGATCAATGAGCAGTTCTTC
TRBJ2-1 - TRBV11-2 TRBD2 CASSRGGLAVPNEQFF TGTGCCAGCAGCAGAGGGGGACTAGCGGTGCCTAATGAGCAGTTCTTC
TRBJ2-5 - TRBV5-1 - CASSLTSKQETQYF TGCGCCAGCAGCTTAACATCCAAACAAGAGACCCAGTACTTC
TRBJ2-2 - TRBV12-3/TRBV12-4 - CASSPDTGELFF TGTGCCAGCAGTCCGGACACCGGGGAGCTGTTTTTT
TRBJ1-3 few TRBV4-1 TRBD1 CASSQDTGDRATGNTIYF TGCGCCAGCAGCCAAGATACGGGAGACAGGGCTACTGGAAACACCATATATTTT
TRBJ1-5 - TRBV3-1/TRBV3-2 - CASSQGKGQPQHF TGTGCCAGCAGCCAAGGTAAAGGACAGCCCCAGCATTTT
TRBJ2-6 - TRBV5-1 - CASSSGAGANVLTF TGCGCCAGCAGCTCAGGGGCTGGGGCCAACGTCCTGACTTTC
TRBJ2-7 - TRBV7-2 - CASSLAQVGRGSYEQYF TGTGCCAGCAGCTTAGCCCAAGTCGGCAGAGGCTCCTACGAGCAGTACTTC
TRBJ1-5 - TRBV6-6 - CASGRSNQPQHF TGTGCCAGCGGGCGTAGCAATCAGCCCCAGCATTTT
TRBJ2-5 - TRBV3-1/TRBV3-2 TRBD2 CASSHGLFAGVSETQYF TGTGCCAGCAGCCATGGATTGTTCGCGGGGGTTTCAGAGACCCAGTACTTC
TRBJ2-7 - TRBV5-1 - CASSPGRNSYEQYF TGCGCCAGCAGCCCGGGCCGGAACAGCTACGAGCAGTACTTC
TRBJ2-1 - TRBV25-1 - CASRQGNEQFF TGTGCCAGCAGACAGGGTAATGAGCAGTTCTTC
TRBJ1-1 - TRBV19 - CASSWLAGGLTEAFF TGTGCCAGTAGTTGGCTGGCGGGGGGACTGACTGAAGCTTTCTTT
TRBJ2-2 - TRBV5-1 - CASSLEVVGELFF TGCGCCAGCAGCTTGGAGGTAGTAGGGGAGCTGTTTTTT
TRBJ2-1 once TRBV18 - CASSPPQGLSYNEQFF TGTGCCAGCTCACCACCACAGGGCCTCTCCTACAATGAGCAGTTCTTC
TRBJ2-5 - TRBV24-1 TRBD1 CATSERDRGPETQYF TGTGCCACCAGTGAGAGGGACAGGGGGCCAGAGACCCAGTACTTC
TRBJ2-5 once TRBV19 - CASSPIGAERQETQYF TGTGCCAGTTCCCCCATTGGGGCAGAACGTCAAGAGACCCAGTACTTC
TRBJ2-3 - TRBV25-1 TRBD1 CASSGTGRTDTQYF TGTGCCAGCAGCGGGACAGGGCGCACAGATACGCAGTATTTT
TRBJ2-7 few TRBV4-1 - CASSQEKQAREQYF TGCGCCAGCAGCCAAGAAAAACAGGCTCGTGAGCAGTACTTC
TRBJ1-3 - TRBV6-5 - CASSDGGFSGNTIYF TGTGCCAGCAGCGACGGGGGGTTCTCTGGAAACACCATATATTTT
TRBJ2-7 - TRBV7-9 TRBD1 CASSPRVGQAHASEQYF TGTGCCAGCAGCCCGAGGGTCGGACAGGCACATGCCTCCGAGCAGTACTTC
TRBJ2-3 - TRBV6-5 - CASSYAGVSTDTQYF TGTGCCAGCAGTTATGCAGGGGTTAGCACAGATACGCAGTATTTT
TRBJ2-5 - TRBV24-1 - CATSDFSRKNQETQYF TGTGCCACCAGTGATTTTAGCCGAAAGAACCAAGAGACCCAGTACTTC
TRBJ1-1 once TRBV28 - CASRLRYTEAFF TGTGCCAGCAGACTGAGGTACACTGAAGCTTTCTTT
TRBJ1-6 - TRBV4-1 TRBD1 CASSLDRGRDSPLHF TGCGCCAGCAGCCTCGACAGGGGACGGGATTCACCCCTCCACTTT
TRBJ2-7 - TRBV5-1 TRBD2 CASSKGLAGGPYEQYF TGCGCCAGCAGCAAGGGACTAGCGGGAGGGCCCTACGAGCAGTACTTC
TRBJ1-5 - TRBV28 TRBD1 CASSRGRGPHQPQHF TGTGCCAGCAGTAGAGGCAGGGGGCCTCATCAGCCCCAGCATTTT
TRBJ2-2 - TRBV28 - CASQRGDAQAGELFF TGTGCCAGCCAAAGAGGGGACGCCCAGGCCGGGGAGCTGTTTTTT
TRBJ2-3 few TRBV5-4 - CASSFGLRTDTQYF TGTGCCAGCAGCTTTGGGCTGCGCACAGATACGCAGTATTTT
TRBJ2-2 few TRBV3-1/TRBV3-2 - CASNTGEAGELFF TGTGCCAGCAATACAGGGGAGGCCGGGGAGCTGTTTTTT
TRBJ1-5 - TRBV10-2 - CASSESLGGGSQPQHF TGCGCCAGCAGTGAGTCGTTAGGGGGAGGGTCCCAGCCCCAGCATTTT
TRBJ1-1 - TRBV18 - CASVTGRTEAFF TGTGCCAGCGTCACCGGGAGGACTGAAGCTTTCTTT
TRBJ1-4 - TRBV19 - CASSIGAGTTNEKLFF TGTGCCAGTAGTATAGGTGCCGGAACAACTAATGAAAAACTGTTTTTT
TRBJ2-7 few TRBV7-9 - CASSSTEFYEQYF TGTGCCAGCAGCTCGACTGAATTCTACGAGCAGTACTTC
TRBJ2-4 once TRBV11-2 - CASSLTSGSGKNIQYF TGTGCCAGCAGCTTGACGTCGGGGTCAGGCAAAAACATTCAGTACTTC
TRBJ2-3 - TRBV12-3/TRBV12-4 - CASSPYTDTQYF TGTGCCAGCAGTCCTTACACAGATACGCAGTATTTT
TRBJ2-7 - TRBV29-1 TRBD2 CSVEDPGGGAYEQYF TGCAGCGTTGAAGACCCCGGGGGAGGGGCCTACGAGCAGTACTTC
TRBJ1-4 - TRBV7-6 - CASSLDDEKLFF TGTGCCAGCAGCTTAGATGATGAAAAACTGTTTTTT
TRBJ1-6 few TRBV27 TRBD1 CASTLTGTGSSPLHF TGTGCCAGCACTCTCACCGGGACAGGGAGTTCACCCCTCCACTTT
TRBJ2-7 - TRBV14 - CASSQDSSYYEQYF TGTGCCAGCAGCCAAGATTCCAGCTACTACGAGCAGTACTTC
TRBJ2-5 - TRBV7-2 - CASSPHGGSLETQYF TGTGCCAGCAGCCCCCATGGTGGATCTCTGGAGACCCAGTACTTC
TRBJ2-7 - TRBV5-4 TRBD2 CASSPPGTSYEQYF TGTGCCAGCAGCCCACCCGGGACTAGCTACGAGCAGTACTTC
TRBJ2-7 - TRBV7-9 - CASSLRRDTYEQYF TGTGCCAGCAGCCTACGGAGGGACACCTACGAGCAGTACTTC
TRBJ2-4 - TRBV10-2 - CASSDGRIQYF TGCGCCAGCAGTGATGGCCGCATTCAGTACTTC
TRBJ1-1 - TRBV14 - CASSLALQITEAFF TGTGCCAGCAGCCTAGCTTTGCAGATTACTGAAGCTTTCTTT
TRBJ2-3 - TRBV27 TRBD2 CASRPTSGITDTQYF TGTGCCAGCAGGCCGACTAGCGGGATTACAGATACGCAGTATTTT